A selection of T cell receptor beta chains follows, all from one sample in a study of neurological immune-mediated disorders. A single record per CDR3 protein comes from TCRdb applying MiXCR to the 5' RACE reads. Found here are some 89,000 distinct CDR3 sequences, around 4% of them singletons; the top ten hold less than 7.5%. Sequenced material: PBMCs. These TCRs come from a woman aged 60-75 years with multiple sclerosis. The conserved cysteine and the conserved F or W are not part of the CDR3 here. Fields, in order: V gene, CDR3 protein.

>TRBV5-6
ASSFGGVSTEAF
>TRBV5-1
ASSFRSGSYNEQF
>TRBV5-1
ASSEAGGNEQF
>TRBV7-6
ASSLGGRSDGYT
>TRBV6-5
ASRPDRGKNYGYT
>TRBV15
ATSRDLNQPQH
>TRBV9
ASSVVGDRVHEQY
>TRBV6-5
ASSYRRGPNGYT
>TRBV2
ASSVGTAGNTIY
>TRBV7-8
ASSLPRAVEQF
>TRBV2
ASSARSFNEQF
>TRBV20-1
SARAGQGNNEQF
>TRBV5-1
ASFKFGTGENTEAF
>TRBV6-4
ASSEGFSTDTQY
>TRBV27
ASRGYYNSPLH
>TRBV7-7
ASSLGGGTDTKY
>TRBV5-1
ASSLGQGAREQY
>TRBV7-8
ASSPPTGLAGNNEQF
>TRBV5-1
ASSTGQGRTGELF
>TRBV7-9
ASSFGTGKAF
>TRBV12-3/TRBV12-4
ASSYDTMNTEAF
>TRBV7-9
ASSPDRGGDTQY
>TRBV6-5
ASTSTGRETQY
>TRBV5-1
ASSKFGQTYEQY
>TRBV7-9
ASSRGVGEQY